Sequencing of this TCR beta chain was carried out in a study of CD8 T cells in ankylosing spondylitis. Deletions cut 3 bases from V and 0 bases from J, with 12 bases between. The germline gives CDR1 ENHRY, CDR2 SYGVKD. The CDR3 consists of 15 residues. This clonotype was observed many times. TCRdb recomputed calls from the 5' RACE reads with MiXCR, one row per CDR3 protein. The sample records about 160,000 distinct CDR3 sequences, around 20% being singletons. Sequenced: blood, either unsorted or a sorted T cell fraction (not recorded which). This sequence was found in a male donor with ankylosing spondylitis or in good health (not recorded which). The V call is TRBV10-3, the J call TRBJ2-7; tentatively, D is TRBD1 or TRBD2 (6 bases each). The chain's CDR3 is CAISDQGRSSYEQYF. The CDR3 nucleotides read TGTGCCATCAGTGATCAGGGGAGGAGCTCCTACGAGCAGTACTTC.